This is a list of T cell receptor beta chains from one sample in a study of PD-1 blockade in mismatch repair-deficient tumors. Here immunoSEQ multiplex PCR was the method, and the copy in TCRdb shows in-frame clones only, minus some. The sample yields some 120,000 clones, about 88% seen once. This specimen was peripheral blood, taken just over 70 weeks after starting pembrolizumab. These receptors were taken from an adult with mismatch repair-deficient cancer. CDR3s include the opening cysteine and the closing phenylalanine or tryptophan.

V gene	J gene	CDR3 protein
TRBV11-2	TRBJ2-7	CASSLASGRPYEQYF
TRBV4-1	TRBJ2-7	CASSQVLAGVVEQYF
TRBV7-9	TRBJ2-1	CASSLSGRVNEQFF
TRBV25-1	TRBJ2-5	CASSLRGTQYF
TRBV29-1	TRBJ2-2	CSVLHAGELFF
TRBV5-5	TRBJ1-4	CASSFRDDPQTSLFF
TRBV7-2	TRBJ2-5	CASSLEAPETQYF
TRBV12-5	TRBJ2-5	CASVPGTQQSTQYF
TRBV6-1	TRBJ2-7	CASSDGYEQYF
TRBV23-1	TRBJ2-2	CASSHGWGRVFTGELFF
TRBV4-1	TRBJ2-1	CASSLLLGGARKLLDEQFF
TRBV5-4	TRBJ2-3	CASSLEAGAPDTQYF
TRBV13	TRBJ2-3	CASSLGLFSTSGIGTSDTQYF
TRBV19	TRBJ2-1	CASSTGGPYNEQFF
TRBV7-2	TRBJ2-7	CASSLIAGDSYEQYF
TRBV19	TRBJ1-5	CASSSLSNQPQHF
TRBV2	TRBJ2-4	CASSEQGKNIQYF
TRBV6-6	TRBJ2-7	CASPRRGLGEQYF
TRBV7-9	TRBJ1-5	CASSSDNSNQPQHF
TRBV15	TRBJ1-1	CATSRDLKRRNTEAFF
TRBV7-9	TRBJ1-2	CASSSRDRLNYGYTF
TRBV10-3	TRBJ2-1	CAISEAGEEGNEQFF
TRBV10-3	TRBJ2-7	CAIKTEGTYEQYF
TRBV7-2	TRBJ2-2	CAVSLAGELFF
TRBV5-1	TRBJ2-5	CASSFDLRTQYF
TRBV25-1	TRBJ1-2	CASSEYIGQGIYGYTF
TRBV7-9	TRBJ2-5	CASSPAQGAPETQYF
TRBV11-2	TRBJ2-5	CASSSYGGTETQYF
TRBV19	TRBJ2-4	CASSILAGDENIQYF
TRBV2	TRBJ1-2	CASSAWTANYGYTF
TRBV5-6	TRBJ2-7	CASSLPDSYEQYF
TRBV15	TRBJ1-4	CATSRDNVATNEKLFF
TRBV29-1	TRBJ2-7	CSAGTSLSSYEQYF
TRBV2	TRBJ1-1	CASRWTGRTEAFF
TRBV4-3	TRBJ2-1	CASSQGGLATYEQFF
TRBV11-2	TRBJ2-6	CASSLGGGANVLTF
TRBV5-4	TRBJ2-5	CASSLMLAGTSRGETQYF
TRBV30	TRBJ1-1	CAWDRGPDTEAFF
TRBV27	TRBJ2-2	CASSLERGNTGELFF
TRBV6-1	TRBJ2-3	CASTPVGSGSPQYF